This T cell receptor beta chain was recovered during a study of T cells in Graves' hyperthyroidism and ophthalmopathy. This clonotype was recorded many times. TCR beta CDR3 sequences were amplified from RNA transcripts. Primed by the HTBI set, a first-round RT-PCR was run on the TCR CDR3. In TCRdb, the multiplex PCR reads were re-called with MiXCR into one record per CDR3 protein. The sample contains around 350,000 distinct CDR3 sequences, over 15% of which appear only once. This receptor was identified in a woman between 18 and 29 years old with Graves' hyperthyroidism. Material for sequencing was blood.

CDR3 amino acids: CASTVQGGWTEAFF. CDR3 coding DNA: TGTGCCAGCACGGTACAGGGGGGCTGGACTGAAGCTTTCTTT. V is TRBV28 and J is TRBJ1-1; 8 bases agree with TRBD1. Trimming took 7 bases from V and 5 from J; bases not matched to a gene: 9. This CDR3 contains 14 residues. Germline V CDR1 and CDR2: MDHEN, SYDVKM.